The rows below give T cell receptor beta chains drawn from one sample of a study of blood T cell repertoires in COVID-19. Libraries were prepared by immunoSEQ multiplex PCR; TCRdb keeps only in-frame clonotypes and omits some of them. The sample holds 55,000 to 65,000 clones, more than 75% seen once. Sequencing was performed on peripheral blood. Receptor source: a man older than 75 in a cohort sampled during active COVID-19. The CDR3 runs from the conserved cysteine through the conserved F or W. A D gene is named only where the DNA matches it firmly. Some rows mark clone size as missing; the rest say once, few, many or name a class of expanded clone.

V gene: TRBV2
D gene: TRBD2
J gene: TRBJ2-1
clone size: NA
CDR3 DNA: TGTGCCAGCAGTGAGGGGGGAGGGCGTTCCTACAATGAGCAGTTCTTC
CDR3 protein: CASSEGGGRSYNEQFF

V gene: TRBV9
D gene: NA
J gene: TRBJ1-1
clone size: NA
CDR3 DNA: TGTGCCAGCAGCCCCACCTCCGGGGGGTCAACGGCAGCTTTCTTT
CDR3 protein: CASSPTSGGSTAAFF

V gene: TRBV6-2/TRBV6-3
D gene: NA
J gene: TRBJ1-6
clone size: NA
CDR3 DNA: TGTGCCAGCAGTTTGAAAGGGGTTGTGGATAATTCACCCCTCCACTTT
CDR3 protein: CASSLKGVVDNSPLHF

V gene: TRBV30
D gene: TRBD2
J gene: TRBJ2-5
clone size: NA
CDR3 DNA: TGTGCCTGGGCTTTTGGGACTAGCGGGAGAGAGACCCAGTACTTC
CDR3 protein: CAWAFGTSGRETQYF

V gene: TRBV15
D gene: TRBD1
J gene: TRBJ1-1
clone size: NA
CDR3 DNA: TGTGCCACCAGCTCGTGGACAGGGGTATACACTGAAGCTTTCTTT
CDR3 protein: CATSSWTGVYTEAFF

V gene: TRBV21-1
D gene: NA
J gene: TRBJ1-2
clone size: NA
CDR3 DNA: TGTGCCAGCACAGCCCGAGACCGGGGGGGGAAATATGGCTACACCTTC
CDR3 protein: CASTARDRGGKYGYTF

V gene: TRBV9
D gene: NA
J gene: TRBJ1-2
clone size: NA
CDR3 DNA: TGTGCCAGTCTAGGGGATTTCGATGGCTACACCTTC
CDR3 protein: CASLGDFDGYTF

V gene: TRBV5-1
D gene: TRBD2
J gene: TRBJ2-7
clone size: NA
CDR3 DNA: TGCGCCAGCCGTCTAGCGGGGGGGCAGTACGAGCAGTACTTC
CDR3 protein: CASRLAGGQYEQYF

V gene: TRBV11-2
D gene: NA
J gene: TRBJ2-7
clone size: NA
CDR3 DNA: TGTGCCAGCAGCTTAGTCTCGACTATCCTTCCCTACGAGCAGTACTTC
CDR3 protein: CASSLVSTILPYEQYF

V gene: TRBV29-1
D gene: TRBD1
J gene: TRBJ1-2
clone size: once
CDR3 DNA: TGCAGCGTTGAAGATGGGGACAGGGCCCGAGACTATGGCTACACCTTC
CDR3 protein: CSVEDGDRARDYGYTF

V gene: TRBV10-3
D gene: TRBD1
J gene: TRBJ1-2
clone size: NA
CDR3 DNA: TGTGCCACATTAGGGACAGGGGCGGACTATGGCTACACCTTC
CDR3 protein: CATLGTGADYGYTF

V gene: TRBV12-5
D gene: TRBD2
J gene: TRBJ2-2
clone size: once
CDR3 DNA: TGTGCTAGTGGTTTGGAGCGGGGCCGGGGCACCGGGGAGCTGTTTTTT
CDR3 protein: CASGLERGRGTGELFF

V gene: TRBV29-1
D gene: NA
J gene: TRBJ2-5
clone size: NA
CDR3 DNA: TGCAGCGTTGAAGATAGACGTATAGCTGAGACCCAGTACTTC
CDR3 protein: CSVEDRRIAETQYF

V gene: TRBV12-3/TRBV12-4
D gene: TRBD1
J gene: TRBJ2-7
clone size: NA
CDR3 DNA: TGTGCCAGCAGTCTGACAGGGCACAACGAGCAGTACTTC
CDR3 protein: CASSLTGHNEQYF

V gene: TRBV4-2
D gene: TRBD1
J gene: TRBJ2-7
clone size: NA
CDR3 DNA: TGTGCCAGCAGCCATCTTCCGGGACAGGGGACCTCCTACGAGCAGTACTTC
CDR3 protein: CASSHLPGQGTSYEQYF

V gene: TRBV2
D gene: NA
J gene: TRBJ1-1
clone size: NA
CDR3 DNA: TGTGCCAGCAGTGCGGGGGGCCCTGAAGCTTTCTTT
CDR3 protein: CASSAGGPEAFF

V gene: TRBV19
D gene: NA
J gene: TRBJ1-5
clone size: NA
CDR3 DNA: TGTGCCAGTAAAACAGGGCAGGAAAGGCAGCCCCAGCATTTT
CDR3 protein: CASKTGQERQPQHF

V gene: TRBV4-1
D gene: TRBD2
J gene: TRBJ2-5
clone size: NA
CDR3 DNA: TGCGCCAGCAGCCAAGAGGGGGGGGAAGAGACCCAGTACTTC
CDR3 protein: CASSQEGGEETQYF

V gene: TRBV27
D gene: NA
J gene: TRBJ2-1
clone size: NA
CDR3 DNA: TGTGCCAGCCGCAGATACAATGAGCAGTTCTTC
CDR3 protein: CASRRYNEQFF

V gene: TRBV7-2
D gene: TRBD1
J gene: TRBJ1-5
clone size: NA
CDR3 DNA: TGTGCCAGCAGCCTAGGGACAGGGGGCGGACAGCCCCAGCATTTT
CDR3 protein: CASSLGTGGGQPQHF

V gene: TRBV19
D gene: NA
J gene: TRBJ1-2
clone size: NA
CDR3 DNA: TGTGCCAGTAGTATAAGGGCATGGGGAGAGTATGGCTACACCTTC
CDR3 protein: CASSIRAWGEYGYTF

V gene: TRBV4-1
D gene: NA
J gene: TRBJ1-2
clone size: once
CDR3 DNA: TGCGCCAGCAGCCAAGGGCCTAACTATGGCTACACCTTC
CDR3 protein: CASSQGPNYGYTF

V gene: TRBV5-4
D gene: TRBD1
J gene: TRBJ2-2
clone size: NA
CDR3 DNA: TGTGCCAGCAGCAACCGGGACAGGGGTGCCACCGGGGAGCTGTTTTTT
CDR3 protein: CASSNRDRGATGELFF

V gene: TRBV10-3
D gene: NA
J gene: TRBJ1-1
clone size: NA
CDR3 DNA: TGTGCCATCACCCCGGGGAAGAGGAACACTGAAGCTTTCTTT
CDR3 protein: CAITPGKRNTEAFF

V gene: TRBV19
D gene: TRBD1
J gene: TRBJ2-1
clone size: NA
CDR3 DNA: TGTGCCAGTAGTATGGGACAGGGGAACAATGAGCAGTTCTTC
CDR3 protein: CASSMGQGNNEQFF

V gene: TRBV18
D gene: NA
J gene: TRBJ1-2
clone size: NA
CDR3 DNA: TGTGCCAGCTCACCCAAACAGGAGAACTATGGCTACACCTTC
CDR3 protein: CASSPKQENYGYTF

V gene: TRBV9
D gene: NA
J gene: TRBJ2-1
clone size: NA
CDR3 DNA: TGTGCCAGCAGCGTAGACGGGGGTAAGGATGAGCAGTTCTTC
CDR3 protein: CASSVDGGKDEQFF

V gene: TRBV18
D gene: NA
J gene: TRBJ2-5
clone size: NA
CDR3 DNA: TGTGCCAGCTCCCAAAAGGAGGGTGGAGAGACCCAGTACTTC
CDR3 protein: CASSQKEGGETQYF

V gene: TRBV12-3/TRBV12-4
D gene: NA
J gene: TRBJ1-2
clone size: NA
CDR3 DNA: TGTGCCAGCAGTTTAGCTGCTTATCGGGGCTACACCTTC
CDR3 protein: CASSLAAYRGYTF

V gene: TRBV10-3
D gene: TRBD2
J gene: TRBJ2-7
clone size: NA
CDR3 DNA: TGTGCCATCAGTGGAGGTCCTAGCGGGAGGTATAGCTCCTACGAGCAGTACTTC
CDR3 protein: CAISGGPSGRYSSYEQYF

V gene: TRBV5-1
D gene: TRBD2
J gene: TRBJ2-5
clone size: NA
CDR3 DNA: TGCGCCAGCAGCCCAGGGCCCGGGGGGGTACAAGAGACCCAGTACTTC
CDR3 protein: CASSPGPGGVQETQYF

V gene: TRBV29-1
D gene: NA
J gene: TRBJ2-7
clone size: NA
CDR3 DNA: TGCAGCGTTCGTACTAGGAGCGAGCAGTACTTC
CDR3 protein: CSVRTRSEQYF

V gene: TRBV7-2
D gene: TRBD2
J gene: TRBJ2-5
clone size: NA
CDR3 DNA: TGTGCCAGCAGTCTAGCGGGGGGGCGAGAGACCCAGTACTTC
CDR3 protein: CASSLAGGRETQYF

V gene: TRBV18
D gene: TRBD2
J gene: TRBJ2-5
clone size: NA
CDR3 DNA: TGTGCCAGCTCACCCCTACCGGGACAGGGACTAGCGGGCTCTTTGCGGGAGACCCAGTACTTC
CDR3 protein: CASSPLPGQGLAGSLRETQYF

V gene: TRBV6-2/TRBV6-3
D gene: TRBD2
J gene: TRBJ2-1
clone size: NA
CDR3 DNA: TGTGCCAGCAGTTACTCCGGGACTAGCGGAGCCTTTTACAATGAGCAGTTCTTC
CDR3 protein: CASSYSGTSGAFYNEQFF

V gene: TRBV7-2
D gene: NA
J gene: TRBJ2-2
clone size: once
CDR3 DNA: TGTGCCAGCAGCCCCGTATCTGGGGGCAGGACCGGGGAGCTGTTTTTT
CDR3 protein: CASSPVSGGRTGELFF

V gene: TRBV25-1
D gene: TRBD1
J gene: TRBJ1-2
clone size: NA
CDR3 DNA: TGTGCCAGCAGTGAAGTCGGGTACGGACAGGGGCGAGGCTACACCTTC
CDR3 protein: CASSEVGYGQGRGYTF

V gene: TRBV5-1
D gene: NA
J gene: TRBJ2-2
clone size: NA
CDR3 DNA: TGCGCCAGCAGCTCAGGGACAACGAACACCGGGGAGCTGTTTTTT
CDR3 protein: CASSSGTTNTGELFF

V gene: TRBV18
D gene: NA
J gene: TRBJ2-3
clone size: NA
CDR3 DNA: TGTGCCAGCTCACCTCCTGCGGGGAGCACAGATACGCAGTATTTT
CDR3 protein: CASSPPAGSTDTQYF

V gene: TRBV29-1
D gene: TRBD1
J gene: TRBJ1-1
clone size: once
CDR3 DNA: TGCAGCGCTCGGACAGGATTGAACACTGAAGCTTTCTTT
CDR3 protein: CSARTGLNTEAFF

V gene: TRBV1
D gene: NA
J gene: TRBJ1-2
clone size: NA
CDR3 DNA: TGCACCAGCAGCCTTCAGGTTGTCAGGGGCTACACCTTC
CDR3 protein: CTSSLQVVRGYTF

V gene: TRBV4-2
D gene: NA
J gene: TRBJ1-3
clone size: NA
CDR3 DNA: TGTGCCAGCAGCCAACGCGGGTCTGGAAACACCATATATTTT
CDR3 protein: CASSQRGSGNTIYF

V gene: TRBV6-2/TRBV6-3
D gene: NA
J gene: TRBJ1-1
clone size: NA
CDR3 DNA: TGTGCCAGCAGTTACCGGGGGAACACTGAAGCTTTCTTT
CDR3 protein: CASSYRGNTEAFF

V gene: TRBV5-4
D gene: TRBD2
J gene: TRBJ2-1
clone size: NA
CDR3 DNA: TGTGCCAGCAGCTTGGTAAAGGGACTAGTAATGGATGAGCAGTTCTTC
CDR3 protein: CASSLVKGLVMDEQFF

V gene: TRBV5-6
D gene: TRBD1
J gene: TRBJ1-4
clone size: NA
CDR3 DNA: TGTGCCAGCAGCTTGGCAGGGACAGGGAGACTGTTTTTT
CDR3 protein: CASSLAGTGRLFF

V gene: TRBV9
D gene: NA
J gene: TRBJ2-2
clone size: NA
CDR3 DNA: TGTGCCAGCAGCGTAGAGGGAGGCGGGGAGCTGTTTTTT
CDR3 protein: CASSVEGGGELFF

V gene: TRBV15
D gene: NA
J gene: TRBJ2-1
clone size: NA
CDR3 DNA: TGTGCCACCAGCAGAGACAGGGGAGAAGTTGAGCAGTTCTTC
CDR3 protein: CATSRDRGEVEQFF

V gene: TRBV6-5
D gene: TRBD1
J gene: TRBJ1-5
clone size: NA
CDR3 DNA: TGTGCCAGCAGCCCCCGGACAGGGAGCAATCAGCCCCAGCATTTT
CDR3 protein: CASSPRTGSNQPQHF

V gene: TRBV4-1
D gene: NA
J gene: TRBJ2-7
clone size: NA
CDR3 DNA: TGCGCCAGCAGCCAAGGATATAACAGGGCCGCCTACGAGCAGTACTTC
CDR3 protein: CASSQGYNRAAYEQYF

V gene: TRBV11-2
D gene: NA
J gene: TRBJ2-4
clone size: few
CDR3 DNA: TGTGCCAGCAGCGCCGGACAGGGAGGGACCAAAAACATTCAGTACTTC
CDR3 protein: CASSAGQGGTKNIQYF

V gene: TRBV7-2
D gene: TRBD2
J gene: TRBJ2-3
clone size: NA
CDR3 DNA: TGTGCCAGCAGCATACTAGCGGGGGATAGCACAGATACGCAGTATTTT
CDR3 protein: CASSILAGDSTDTQYF